This T cell receptor beta chain was identified during a study of blood T cell repertoires in COVID-19 (dated by TCRdb to 2020 to 2021). Study-wide context: Samples covering the acute and convalescent phases of COVID-19 were provided by collaborators in the United States, Italy and Spain. The prospective study material was composed of cDNA or gDNA derived from T cells, B-cell-depleted T cells, or PBMCs. Deeply sampled blood TCRbeta repertoires from subjects exposed to, actively infected with, or recovered from COVID-19 were included in the dataset. A freely available public database, intended as a resource for researchers studying the immune response to SARS-CoV-2, is where the repertoires were released. The samples were drawn from the first 160 participants of the ongoing ImmuneRACE study and from over 950 subjects provided by 6 global collaborators. A de-identified subject ID, COVID-19 status, age in years and sex were almost always included in the sample metadata. HLA class I and class II types, where available, came from metadata supplied by the sample provider rather than from assay-based typing. Paper-wide results and their limitations: How much clinical and demographic metadata was included differed by source and by participant, and the metadata was provided uncurated.

Participants in the prospective study were enrolled through a virtual design, were aged about 18 to 89 years, and lived in 24 United States geographic areas. To assign participants to cohorts, the prospective study relied on clinical history that participants themselves reported in a screening survey and a study questionnaire. For ImmuneRACE Cohort 3, a participant was defined as recovered based on two consecutive negative NP/OP PCR tests, clearance by a healthcare professional, or resolution of symptoms. In the prospective study, whole blood, serum and a nasopharyngeal or oropharyngeal swab were collected from each participant by mobile phlebotomists. Prospective study participants could optionally give additional blood draws and questionnaires over an approximately 2-month period. Prospective study blood samples were shipped either frozen or at room temperature before DNA extraction. V is pared back by 10 bases and J by 4 bases, with 11 bases lying between the germline termini. From the cysteine up to the phenylalanine, the CDR3 has a length of 13 residues. The CDR3 DNA has 39 bases and is translated from base 1. As encoded in the germline V gene (reference sequence), CDR1 is MNHEY while CDR2 is SMNVEV.

The immunoSEQ Assay, a bias-controlled multiplex PCR, was used to amplify TCRbeta CDR3 regions from genomic DNA. Concerning the study's data processing: Within the assay, amplification of reference gene primers was used to estimate how many nucleated cells each sample contained. Sequence reads were collapsed and filtered to measure the absolute abundance of every unique TCRbeta CDR3 rearrangement. For each sample, productive Simpson clonality was calculated as the square root of Simpson's diversity index over productive rearrangements. What TCRdb holds here is the immuneACCESS table cut down to in-frame rearrangements. Part of the clones is not present; checked against another copy, under half of the missing clones reflect an unresolved V gene, and the others are unexplained. That table furnishes V, J and clone size, whereas the DNA furnished D and trimming. For this sample the table gives 200,000 to 250,000 clones, of which less than 90% were detected only once. The biggest ten clones account for just over 2.5% of the sample.

This clone was seen a few times. The clone's antigen remains unknown. The record has no base qualities; no much larger clone is one base away. Source material: PBMCs or T cells enriched from blood (not recorded which). The sequence is built from TRBV27 and TRBJ1-6, with TRBD1 tentatively as D gene (5 bases match). The TCR was taken from a young woman who had recovered from COVID-19. The CDR3 region reads CATSQDYNSPLHF. The nucleotide sequence reads TGTGCCACGTCACAGGATTATAATTCACCCCTCCACTTT.